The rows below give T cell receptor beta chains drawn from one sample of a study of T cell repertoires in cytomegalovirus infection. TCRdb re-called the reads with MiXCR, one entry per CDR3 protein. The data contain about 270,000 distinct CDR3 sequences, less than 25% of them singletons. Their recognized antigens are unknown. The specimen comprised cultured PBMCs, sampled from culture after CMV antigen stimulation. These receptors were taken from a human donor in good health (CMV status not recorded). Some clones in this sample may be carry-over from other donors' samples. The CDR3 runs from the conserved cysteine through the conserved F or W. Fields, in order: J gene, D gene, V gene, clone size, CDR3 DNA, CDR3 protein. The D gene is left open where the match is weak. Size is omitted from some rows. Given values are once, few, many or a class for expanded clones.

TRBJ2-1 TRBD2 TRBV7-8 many TGTGCCAGCAGCTTATTGCGGGATGCAGGGAGGGCCAATGAGCAGTTCTTC CASSLLRDAGRANEQFF
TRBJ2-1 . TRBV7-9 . TGTGCCAGCAGCGCAGTCACGGGGGGCTTCAATGAGCAGTTCTTC CASSAVTGGFNEQFF
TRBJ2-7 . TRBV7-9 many TGTGCCAGCAGCCTGACCCCCTACGAGCAGTACTTC CASSLTPYEQYF
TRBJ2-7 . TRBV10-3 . TGTGCCACCTTCAGCGGAGGTTTCTCCTACGAGCAGTACTTC CATFSGGFSYEQYF
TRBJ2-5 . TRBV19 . TGTGCCAGTAGCCAAGGGCTGGAGAAGACCCAGTACTTC CASSQGLEKTQYF
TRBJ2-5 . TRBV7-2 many TGTGCCAGCAGCTTAGAGGCTAGCTCTTGGGAGACCCAGTACTTC CASSLEASSWETQYF
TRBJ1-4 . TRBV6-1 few TGTGCCAGCAGCCGGAAGCCAACTAATGAAAAACTGTTTTTT CASSRKPTNEKLFF
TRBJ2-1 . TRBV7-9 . TGTGCCAGCAGCTCGAGCCGGCAGGGAGGTAATGAGCAGTTCTTC CASSSSRQGGNEQFF
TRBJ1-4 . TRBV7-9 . TGTGCCAGCAGCTTAGGCACGGGGAGGGACAAACTGTTTTTT CASSLGTGRDKLFF
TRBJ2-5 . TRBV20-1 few TGCAGTGCTAGACCGGGACTGAACAACCAAGAGACCCAGTACTTC CSARPGLNNQETQYF
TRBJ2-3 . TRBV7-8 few TGTGCCAGCAGCTTAGTGGCAGGTCGGGATACGCAGTATTTT CASSLVAGRDTQYF
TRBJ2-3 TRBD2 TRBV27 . TGTGCCAGCAGTTCAGCGGGAGGGGGCACAGATACGCAGTATTTT CASSSAGGGTDTQYF
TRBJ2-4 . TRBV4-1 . TGCGCCAGCACCCACCGGGACGGCCTGGTCAAAAACATTCAGTACTTC CASTHRDGLVKNIQYF
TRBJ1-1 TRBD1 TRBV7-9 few TGTGCCAGCATCGGGACAGGGAGCATCACTGAAGCTTTCTTT CASIGTGSITEAFF
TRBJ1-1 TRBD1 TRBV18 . TGTGCCAGCTCTCCCCAGAGGACAGGGAACACTGAAGCTTTCTTT CASSPQRTGNTEAFF
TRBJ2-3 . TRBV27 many TGTGCCAGCAGATCGACGGTACTTTTGGATACGCAGTATTTT CASRSTVLLDTQYF
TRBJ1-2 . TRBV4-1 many TGCGCCAGCAGCCAATTGTTCCAGACAACTGGCTACACCTTC CASSQLFQTTGYTF
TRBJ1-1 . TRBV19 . TGTGCCAGTAGTATAAAAATGAACACTGAAGCTTTCTTT CASSIKMNTEAFF
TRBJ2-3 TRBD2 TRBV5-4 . TGTGCCAGCAGCTTGGAGCTAGCGGCTAGCACAGATACGCAGTATTTT CASSLELAASTDTQYF
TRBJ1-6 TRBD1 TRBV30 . TGTGCCTGGAGTGTACACTGGTCGGGACAGGGCTTGAATTCACCCCTCCACTTT CAWSVHWSGQGLNSPLHF
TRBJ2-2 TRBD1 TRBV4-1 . TGCGCCAGCAGCCAAAATATCCCCGGGACAGCCAACACCGGGGAGCTGTTTTTT CASSQNIPGTANTGELFF
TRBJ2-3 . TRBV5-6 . TGTGCCAGCACCAACGGTTTGGGGAAGCAAGATACGCAGTATTTT CASTNGLGKQDTQYF
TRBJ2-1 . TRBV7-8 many TGTGCCAGCAGCTGGGGTTACCCCCCTTACAATGAGCAGTTCTTC CASSWGYPPYNEQFF
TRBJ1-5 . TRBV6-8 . TGTGCCAGCAGTTATCCTCATCAGCCCCAGCATTTT CASSYPHQPQHF
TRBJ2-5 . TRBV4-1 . TGCGCCAGCAGCCAAGAGGCGACTCTACAAGAGACCCAGTACTTC CASSQEATLQETQYF
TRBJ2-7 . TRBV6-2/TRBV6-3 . TGTGCCAGCGCCATGGGATACGAGCAGTACTTC CASAMGYEQYF
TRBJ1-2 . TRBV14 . TGTGCCAGCAGCCAAGAAGGGGCCCTACGCTATGGCTACACCTTC CASSQEGALRYGYTF
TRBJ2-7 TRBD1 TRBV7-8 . TGTGCCAGCAGCTCTAGTGGGAGACAGGGGGCCTACGAGCAGTACTTC CASSSSGRQGAYEQYF
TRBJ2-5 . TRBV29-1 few TGCAGCGTTGAGCAAGAGACCCAGTACTTC CSVEQETQYF
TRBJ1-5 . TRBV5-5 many TGTGCCAGCAGCATACAGGGTCATCAGCCCCAGCATTTT CASSIQGHQPQHF
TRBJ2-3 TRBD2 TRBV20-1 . TGCAGTGCCAGTCTAGCGGGAGGATTCGTTTATACGCAGTATTTT CSASLAGGFVYTQYF
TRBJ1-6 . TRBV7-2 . TGTGCCAGCAGCTTATCAGGGAATACGAATTCACCCCTCCACTTT CASSLSGNTNSPLHF
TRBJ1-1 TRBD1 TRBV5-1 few TGCGCCAGCAGCTTCCTACTCGGACAGGAAGGAGCTTTCTTT CASSFLLGQEGAFF
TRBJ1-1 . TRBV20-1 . TGCAGTGCTACCCGGACCTTAAGGACTGAAGCTTTCTTT CSATRTLRTEAFF
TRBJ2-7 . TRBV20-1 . TGCAGTGCTAGTCTGCTCCCCGGGTCGGGCGAGCAGTACTTC CSASLLPGSGEQYF
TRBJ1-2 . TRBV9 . TGTGCCAGCAGCGAGTGGACGGATAGGTACACCTTC CASSEWTDRYTF
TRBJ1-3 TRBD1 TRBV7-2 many TGTGCCAGCAGCCCCCATTCCGGGACAGGGGGCTTAGCAGCTGGAAACACCATATATTTT CASSPHSGTGGLAAGNTIYF
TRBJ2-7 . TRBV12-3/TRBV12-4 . TGTGCCAGCAGTTTAGAGACAGGCTTCTACGAGCAGTACTTC CASSLETGFYEQYF
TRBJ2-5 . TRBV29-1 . TGCAGCGGCCGACAGCCCCAAGAGACCCAGTACTTC CSGRQPQETQYF
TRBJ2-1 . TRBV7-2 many TGTGCCAGCAGCTTAGATCAGTACGGGAGTTTTGAGCAGTTCTTC CASSLDQYGSFEQFF
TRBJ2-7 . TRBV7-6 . TGTGCCAGCAGCCCTCGACAGAGCCACTACGAGCAGTACTTC CASSPRQSHYEQYF
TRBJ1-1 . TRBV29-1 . TGCAGCGTTGAGCTCAGGGTGGGCACTGAAGCTTTCTTT CSVELRVGTEAFF
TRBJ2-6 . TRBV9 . TGTGCCAGCAGCAATGAGGGTTGGGCTGGGGCCAACGTCCTGACTTTC CASSNEGWAGANVLTF